The entry below describes one T cell receptor (beta chain). This sample was taken from a study of blood T cell repertoires in COVID-19. Participants were aged roughly 18 to 100 years from about two dozen US areas. This table comes from immunoSEQ multiplex PCR, and its TCRdb copy is limited to in-frame clones, with some not included. The sample yields about 230,000 clones, approximately 87% seen once. The sequencing sample was made of PBMCs or T cells enriched from blood (not recorded which). The sequence came from a woman aged 50 to 60 in a cohort exposed to, infected with or recovered from COVID-19 (not recorded which).

Here the CDR3 reads CASSQAPPGGNQPQHF. Written as DNA, the CDR3 is TGTGCCAGCAGCCAAGCCCCCCCGGGAGGCAATCAGCCCCAGCATTTT. The chain links TRBV3-1 (or the pseudogene TRBV3-2) to TRBJ1-5; no clear D. The CDR3 runs to 16 residues. The V gene's germline CDR1 is LGHDT and CDR2 YNNKEL (reference sequence). Trimming removed 1 base from V and 2 bases from J, with 12 bases in between.